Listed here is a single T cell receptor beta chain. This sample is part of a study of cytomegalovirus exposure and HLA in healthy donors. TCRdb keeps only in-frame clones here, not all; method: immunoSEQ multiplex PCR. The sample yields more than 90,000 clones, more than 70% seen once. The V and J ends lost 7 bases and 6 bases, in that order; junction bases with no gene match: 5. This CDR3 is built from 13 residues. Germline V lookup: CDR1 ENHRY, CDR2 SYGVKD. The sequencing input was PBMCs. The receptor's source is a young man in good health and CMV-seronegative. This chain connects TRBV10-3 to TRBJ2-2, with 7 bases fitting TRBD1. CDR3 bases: TGTGCCATCAACCCGACAGGGTCCGGGGAGCTGTTTTTT. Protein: CAINPTGSGELFF.